The sample holds a few counts of the clone carrying this T cell receptor (beta chain). Its matching antigen is unknown. The record originates from a study of OX40 agonist ivuxolimab in advanced cancers. Across the whole study: The mean age was roughly 60 years, ranging from roughly 23 to 79, with roughly four fifths of participants male. Regarding the study as a whole: With doses of 0.1-3.0 mg/kg, partial responders showed among the lowest clonal expansion. At 0.1 to 3.0 mg/kg, CD4+ and CD8+ blood T cells expanded clonally by week 6.

Per germline, CDR1 SQVTM and CDR2 ANQGSEA. Trimming left V 6 bases short and J 6 bases short, with 11 bases between. The CDR3 totals 11 residues. Data came from immunoSEQ multiplex PCR; TCRdb stores just in-frame clones and leaves some out. The sample yields some 76,000 clones, approximately 90% seen once. This TCR came from an adult with an advanced solid tumor such as melanoma, head and neck, liver or kidney cancer. This specimen was CD4+ or CD8+ T cells sorted from blood, taken in a trial of the OX40 agonist ivuxolimab. The V and J genes are TRBV29-1 and TRBJ1-1, with D perhaps matching TRBD1 (6 bases). The CDR3 coding sequence is TGCAGCGTGGTCACAGGGCCTGAAGCTTTCTTT. Translated: CSVVTGPEAFF. Drawing the rest from reference TRBV29-1 and TRBJ1-1, the complete variable domain is SAVISQKPSRDICQRGTSLTIQCQVDSQVTMMFWYRQQPGQSLTLIATANQGSEATYESGFVIDKFPISRPNLTFSTLTVSNMSPEDSSIYLCSVVTGPEAFFGQGTRLTVV.